Included here is one TCR beta chain sequence, with context. The antigen remains unidentified. The sample is drawn from a study of cytomegalovirus exposure and HLA in healthy donors. The V and J ends lost 3 bases and 4 bases respectively, with 19 bases between them. This CDR3 has 16 residues. Germline loops: CDR1 MNHEY, CDR2 SMNVEV (reference sequence). The PCR ran on 60 Vbeta and 13 Jbeta primers. Clones were read by immunoSEQ multiplex PCR, and TCRdb kept only the in-frame ones, dropping some. The sample has some 140,000 clones, and its top ten clones hold roughly 2%. Study results and caveats: Available immune exposure information covered CMV serostatus only.

This chain uses TRBV27 with TRBJ2-7, with D possibly matching TRBD2 (5 bases). Sequenced material: PBMCs. The receptor's source is a woman aged 55-75 years in good health and CMV-seronegative. CDR3 DNA sequence: TGTGCCAGCAGTTTCCGGGGTGTCAGGTCCGTTTACGAGCAGTACTTC. It specifies CASSFRGVRSVYEQYF.